Shown below are 28 T cell receptor beta chains from a single sample sequenced in a study of T cells in Graves' hyperthyroidism and ophthalmopathy. Amplification yielded TCR beta CDR3 regions, with RNA transcripts as the source. Initially, a first-round RT-PCR of the TCR CDR3 employed the HTBI primer set. TCRdb reprocessed the multiplex PCR reads via MiXCR and lists one record per CDR3 protein. Of 600,000 to 900,000 distinct CDR3 sequences in the sample, about a sixth are singletons; the top ten hold around 7.7%. The sample comprised blood. The receptors originated from a man between 18 and 29 years old with Graves' hyperthyroidism.

This clonotype showed up just a few times. The rearrangement links TRBV3-1 to TRBJ2-2; D is uncertain. V gave up 7 bases and J gave up 4 bases, with 16 bases separating them. Germline assignment: CDR1 LGHDT and CDR2 YNNKEL (reference sequence). There are 15 residues in the CDR3. The CDR3 sequence: CASTAEPIGTGELFF. The CDR3 DNA reads TGTGCCAGCACCGCGGAGCCCATAGGCACCGGGGAGCTGTTTTTT.

The table lists this clonotype with a few counts. V and J are TRBV7-8 and TRBJ1-2, with 7 bases aligning to TRBD1. The CDR3 has 14 residues. The V gene's germline CDR1 is SGHVS and CDR2 FQNEAQ. The ends lost 5 bases at V and 4 bases at J; junction bases unmatched: 7. The CDR3 DNA follows: TGTGCCAGCAGCCCCATGACAGGGCTCTATGGCTACACCTTC. It encodes CASSPMTGLYGYTF.

Ten or more counts support this clonotype. The CDR3 nucleotides read TGTGCCAGCAGCGTAGGCCAGCGGGAGAGATATGAGCAGTTCTTC. Translating it yields CASSVGQRERYEQFF. This rearrangement joins TRBV9 to TRBJ2-1; 8 bases are a match to TRBD2. With V trimmed by 0 bases and J by 8 bases, 7 bases remained unmatched. CDR3 size: 15 residues. Per the germline V gene, CDR1 is SGDLS and CDR2 is YYNGEE.

Concerning this clonotype itself: No conserved phenylalanine or tryptophan ends this CDR3, so it is likely a read error. The V gene is TRBV12-3 or TRBV12-4, the J gene TRBJ2-2; D may be TRBD2 (7 bases). This CDR3 comprises 16 residues. Trimming left V 7 bases short and J 4 bases short, with 19 bases between. This CDR3 is CASTRGGGTLTGELFS. CDR3 in DNA: TGTGCCAGCACCCGAGGGGGGGGAACCCTCACCGGGGAGCTGTTTTCT.

This clonotype came up a few times. This rearrangement joins TRBV12-3 or TRBV12-4 to TRBJ1-1; maybe TRBD1 (5 bases). This CDR3 has 13 residues. V was clipped by 6 bases and J by 1 base, with 9 bases between them. Written as DNA, the CDR3 is TGTGCCAGCAGCGGACACCGGAACACTGAAGCTTTCTTT. This sequence encodes CASSGHRNTEAFF.

This clonotype was seen many times. The rearrangement joins TRBV24-1 to TRBJ2-4; D gene ambiguous. Germline values: CDR1 KGHDR, CDR2 SFDVKD. The length of the CDR3 is 13 residues. With 0 bases removed from V and 10 bases from J, the gap between germline ends came to 9 bases. The CDR3 is CATSDLEMRIQYF. In DNA form, the CDR3 reads TGTGCCACCAGTGATTTGGAGATGAGAATTCAGTACTTC.

This clonotype was detected a few times. V gene TRBV4-1 combines with J gene TRBJ1-1, with TRBD1 as a possible D gene (5 bases). Germline CDR1 reads MGHRA; CDR2 reads YSYEKL. Trimming took off 4 bases at V and 4 bases at J, with 19 bases between the two ends. CDR3 length: 16 residues. Here the CDR3 DNA reads TGCGCCAGCAGCCGCCGGGACGACTTGTACGCCACTGAAGCTTTCTTT. Its translation: CASSRRDDLYATEAFF.

The V call is TRBV28, the J call TRBJ1-4; TRBD1 might be the D (6 bases). Deletions cut 2 bases from V and 5 bases from J, with 15 bases between. This CDR3 spans 16 amino acids. Per germline, CDR1 MDHEN and CDR2 SYDVKM. In DNA form, the CDR3 reads TGTGCCAGCAGTTTAAGCGGGGGGGCCAGCAATGAAAAACTGTTTTTT. It specifies CASSLSGGASNEKLFF. The entire variable domain, with the rest obtained from reference TRBV28 and TRBJ1-4, is as follows: DVKVTQSSRYLVKRTGEKVFLECVQDMDHENMFWYRQDPGLGLRLIYFSYDVKMKEKGDIPEGYSVSREKKERFSLILESASTNQTSMYLCASSLSGGASNEKLFFGSGTQLSVL.

This clonotype was detected many times. The chain employs TRBV18 and TRBJ2-5; D possibly corresponds to TRBD1 (5 bases). CDR1 KGHSH and CDR2 LQKENI come from the germline V gene. Deletions cut 6 bases from V and 5 bases from J, with 19 bases between. The CDR3 consists of 15 residues. Here the CDR3 reads CASSPQGTLEETQYF. The CDR3 region has the DNA TGTGCCAGCTCCCCTCAGGGAACTTTAGAGGAGACCCAGTACTTC.

This clonotype was recorded at least ten times. As DNA, the CDR3 is TGTGCCAGCAGTGATCTGGAAGAGACCCAGTACTTC. This sequence encodes CASSDLEETQYF. V and J are TRBV2 and TRBJ2-5; D remains unclear. Germline V gene lookup returns CDR1 SNHLY and CDR2 FYNNEI. Trimming took off 3 bases at V and 3 bases at J, with 5 bases between the two ends. The CDR3 has 12 residues.

In this sample, this clonotype turned up a few times. This rearrangement joins TRBV7-9 to TRBJ2-1, with D hard to call. Germline V gene data show CDR1 as SEHNR and CDR2 as FQNEAQ (reference sequence). The V end was cut by 2 bases, the J end by 4 bases, with 9 bases between. The CDR3 contains 14 residues. In DNA, the CDR3 is TGTGCCAGCAGCTTAACGAGTACGTACAATGAGCAGTTCTTC. This sequence encodes CASSLTSTYNEQFF.

The chain has TRBV12-3 or TRBV12-4 and TRBJ1-3, with TRBD1 matching 9 bases. Unmatched junction bases numbered 7, after V lost 11 bases and J lost 2 bases. CDR3 length: 14 residues. The DNA for the CDR3 is TGTGCCGGTAACCGGGACAGGGCTGGAAACACCATATATTTT. It specifies CAGNRDRAGNTIYF.

This clonotype was seen a handful of times. V is TRBV20-1 and J is TRBJ2-1; 10 bases fit TRBD1. The CDR3 spans 16 residues. Germline CDR1 DFQATT, CDR2 SNEGSKA (reference sequence). V lost 5 bases and J lost 4; bases outside the gene matches: 11. The CDR3 loop reads CSAQTQTGGAYNEQFF. In DNA form, the CDR3 reads TGCAGTGCTCAGACACAGACAGGGGGCGCATACAATGAGCAGTTCTTC.

This clonotype was counted many times. This rearrangement joins TRBV11-3 to TRBJ2-3, with D perhaps TRBD1 (6 bases). The CDR3 has 14 amino acids. The germline gives CDR1 SGHNT, CDR2 YENEEA. V was trimmed by 3 bases and J by 3 bases, leaving 10 bases between them. The DNA for the CDR3 is TGTGCCAGCAGCTTTAACAGGGCGACAGATACGCAGTATTTT. Translation: CASSFNRATDTQYF.

The rearrangement uses TRBV28 and TRBJ1-2; 8 bases match TRBD1. Germline V CDR1 and CDR2: MDHEN, SYDVKM. There are 13 residues in the CDR3. Trimming cost V 7 bases and J 6 bases; bases outside gene matches: 7. The CDR3 protein is CASTVWTGHGYTF. CDR3 in DNA: TGTGCCAGCACCGTGTGGACAGGGCATGGCTACACCTTC.

The sample holds a few counts of this clonotype. V and J are TRBV12-5 and TRBJ2-1; possibly TRBD2 for D (5 bases). There are 17 residues in the CDR3. Trimming left V 1 base short and J 2 bases short, with 15 bases between. Germline V gene data show CDR1 as LGHNT and CDR2 as FRNRAP. The chain's CDR3 is CASGLEAGPYTYNEQFF. The DNA of the CDR3 is TGTGCTAGTGGTTTGGAGGCGGGCCCCTACACCTACAATGAGCAGTTCTTC.

The chain uses TRBV6-2 or TRBV6-3 and TRBJ2-4, with D hard to call. Germline CDR1 MNHEY, CDR2 SVGEGT. V dropped 2 bases and J dropped 7 bases, with 12 bases sitting between them. The CDR3 is 14 residues long. CDR3 sequence reads: CASSYDGSVNIQYF. The CDR3 DNA is TGTGCCAGCAGTTACGATGGATCTGTGAACATTCAGTACTTC.

This rearrangement joins TRBV4-2 to TRBJ2-7; a weak D match, TRBD1 (6 bases). CDR1 LGHNA and CDR2 YNFKEQ come from the germline V gene. V was trimmed by 5 bases and J by 7 bases, leaving 18 bases between them. This CDR3 is 14 amino acids long. DNA of the CDR3: TGTGCCAGCAGCGCTACAGGGTGGATTGGAGAGCAGTACTTC. Protein: CASSATGWIGEQYF.

This clonotype appeared many times. The chain is built from TRBV27 and TRBJ2-7; 7 positions agree with TRBD2. Trimming took 6 bases from V and 5 from J; bases not matched to a gene: 13. The CDR3 length is 15 residues. Germline CDR1 reads MNHEY; CDR2 reads SMNVEV (reference sequence). The CDR3: CASSPYGEGLHEQYF. CDR3 bases: TGTGCCAGCAGCCCATACGGGGAGGGCCTCCACGAGCAGTACTTC.

This clonotype was detected ten times or more. This chain uses TRBV2 with TRBJ1-6, with D unresolved. This CDR3 has 14 residues. Trimming took 5 bases from V and 7 from J, leaving 12 bases between them. Looked up from germline, CDR1 is SNHLY and CDR2 is FYNNEI. CDR3 amino acids: CASSQSSKNSPLHF. The CDR3 nucleotides are TGTGCCAGCAGTCAGTCCAGTAAGAATTCACCCCTCCACTTT.

This clonotype showed up just a few times. The CDR3 sequence is CASRTGVNSNQPQHF. CDR3 DNA sequence: TGTGCCAGCAGGACAGGGGTAAATAGCAATCAGCCCCAGCATTTT. V is TRBV7-8 and J is TRBJ1-5; 8 bases agree with TRBD1. Germline CDR1 SGHVS, CDR2 FQNEAQ. The CDR3 has 15 residues. Trimming cost V 6 bases and J 0 bases; bases outside gene matches: 4.

This clonotype was recorded at least ten times. The chain employs TRBV5-1 and TRBJ2-1; 7 nucleotides match TRBD2. The V gene's germline CDR1 is SGHRS and CDR2 YFSETQ. Losses at the gene ends were 2 bases for V and 0 bases for J; bases not matched to a gene: 5. CDR3 length: 16 amino acids. The CDR3 DNA is TGCGCCAGCAGCTTCCTAGCGGAAAGCTCCTACAATGAGCAGTTCTTC. Its translation: CASSFLAESSYNEQFF.

This clonotype was counted between two and nine times. V is TRBV7-3 and J is TRBJ1-1; D is unclear. Germline V gene data show CDR1 as SGHTA and CDR2 as FQGTGA. The V end was cut by 0 bases, the J end by 3 bases, with 8 bases between. This CDR3 is 14 amino acids long. CDR3 nucleotides: TGTGCCAGCAGCTTAACAAGGGAGGACACTGAAGCTTTCTTT. Protein: CASSLTREDTEAFF.

This clonotype has ten or more counts. The CDR3 here is CASSLYREGNDEQFF. The CDR3, as DNA: TGTGCCAGCAGTTTATATCGGGAGGGGAACGATGAGCAGTTCTTC. The chain couples TRBV28 to TRBJ2-1; 8 bases line up with TRBD2. V lost 1 base and J lost 8; bases outside the gene matches: 7. From germline, CDR1 is MDHEN and CDR2 SYDVKM. This CDR3 comprises 15 residues.

DNA of the CDR3: TGTGCCAGCAGCCTCCTGGGCGGAGATACGTTCTTC. Its protein product is CASSLLGGDTFF. The chain combines TRBV7-3 with TRBJ2-1, with D hard to call. This CDR3 has 12 residues. V was cut by 5 bases and J by 15 bases, with 17 bases left in between. CDR1 is SGHTA and CDR2 is FQGTGA in the germline V gene.

On this clonotype itself: Possible read error: a much larger clone is one base away. The chain has TRBV28 and TRBJ2-7; no reliable D call. The ends were cut back, 3 bases at V and 5 bases at J, with 14 bases in the middle. CDR1 is MDHEN, CDR2 SYDVKM, per germline. CDR3 length: 14 amino acids. The CDR3 sequence is CASSFSVDHNEQYF. DNA for the CDR3: TGTGCCAGCAGTTTCTCTGTAGATCACAACGAGCAGTACTTC.

This clonotype was seen only a few times. The V gene is TRBV6-2 or TRBV6-3, the J gene TRBJ2-7; 7 bases align to TRBD1. Losses at the gene ends were 0 bases for V and 3 bases for J; bases not matched to a gene: 2. Germline V gene lookup returns CDR1 MNHEY and CDR2 SVGEGT. This CDR3 has 14 amino acids. In DNA, the CDR3 is TGTGCCAGCAGTTACTCGACAGGGAACTACGAGCAGTACTTC. This gives the protein CASSYSTGNYEQYF.

This clonotype came up many times. The chain combines TRBV3-1 with TRBJ2-3, with no clear D. The CDR3 has 15 residues. Germline loops: CDR1 LGHDT, CDR2 YNNKEL (reference sequence). V gave up 0 bases and J gave up 2 bases, with 9 bases separating them. The CDR3 bases are TGTGCCAGCAGCCAAGAGTCAGTGTCCACAGATACGCAGTATTTT. Protein sequence: CASSQESVSTDTQYF.